Below, 30 T cell receptor beta chains from the same sample are listed, as sequenced in a study of T cell responses to AZD1222 COVID-19 vaccine. Clones were read by immunoSEQ multiplex PCR, and TCRdb kept only the in-frame ones, dropping some. In the table there are approximately 110,000 clones, 90% to 95% of which are singletons. The sample consisted of peripheral blood, taken on day 0 of AZD1222 vaccination. The receptors originated from an adult in good health.

The V call is TRBV2, the J call TRBJ2-2; 7 positions match TRBD2. Trimming cost V 6 bases and J 4 bases; bases outside gene matches: 8. The length of the CDR3 is 15 residues. CDR1 and CDR2 from the germline V gene are SNHLY and FYNNEI. CDR3 protein: CASRESSGFTGELFF. CDR3 coding DNA: TGTGCCAGCAGGGAGAGTAGCGGGTTCACCGGGGAGCTGTTTTTT.

The chain employs TRBV5-4 and TRBJ1-1; TRBD1 matches 7 bases. V was pared by 7 bases and J by 0 bases, with 12 bases of the junction left unmatched. CDR1 and CDR2 (germline): SGHNT, YYREEE (reference sequence). The CDR3 is made up of 16 amino acids. CDR3 sequence (DNA): TGTGCCAGCGGTCCAGGGGGGACGTTAATGAACACTGAAGCTTTCTTT. This codes for CASGPGGTLMNTEAFF. The variable domain in full, completed from reference TRBV5-4 and TRBJ1-1, reads ETGVTQSPTHLIKTRGQQVTLRCSSQSGHNTVSWYQQALGQGPQFIFQYYREEENGRGNFPPRFSGLQFPNYSSELNVNALELDDSALYLCASGPGGTLMNTEAFFGQGTRLTVV.

The rearrangement uses TRBV19 and TRBJ1-6; 7 bases fit TRBD1. V shed 6 bases, J shed 8 bases, and the junction held 7 bases outside the gene matches. This CDR3 has 14 amino acids. Germline lookup yields CDR1 LNHDA and CDR2 SQIVND (reference sequence). CDR3 protein: CASSSTGAYSPLHF. The DNA for the CDR3 is TGTGCCAGTAGCTCTACAGGGGCCTATTCACCCCTCCACTTT.

The chain combines TRBV6-5 with TRBJ2-7; 7 bases fit TRBD1. CDR3 length equals 14 residues. Germline CDR1 reads MNHEY; CDR2 reads SVGAGI. V shed 2 bases and J 5 bases; nucleotides not matched to a gene: 6. The CDR3 sequence is CASSYAKGAHEQYF. The DNA for the CDR3 is TGTGCCAGCAGTTACGCCAAGGGGGCCCACGAGCAGTACTTC.

The genes are TRBV7-2 and TRBJ1-3; 7 bases line up with TRBD1. Germline CDR1 reads SGHTA; CDR2 reads FQGNSA. The ends lost 1 base at V and 0 bases at J; junction bases unmatched: 6. The CDR3 contains 17 residues. The CDR3 region is CASSLVGTALSGNTIYF. CDR3 DNA: TGTGCCAGCAGCTTAGTTGGGACAGCTCTCTCTGGAAACACCATATATTTT.

This clone was recorded once. CDR3 protein: CAISEPSWDSDEQYF. The CDR3 nucleotides are TGTGCCATCAGTGAGCCGAGCTGGGACAGTGACGAGCAGTACTTC. V is TRBV10-3 and J is TRBJ2-7, with TRBD1 matching over 7 bases. CDR1 and CDR2 from the germline V gene are ENHRY and SYGVKD. This CDR3 has 15 amino acids. Trimming cost V 2 bases and J 5 bases; bases outside gene matches: 9.

J is TRBJ1-1 and V is TRBV4-1, with a possible D match to TRBD1 (5 bases). The CDR3 is 14 residues long. V lost 8 bases and J 7 bases, leaving 20 bases between the germline ends. CDR1 is MGHRA, CDR2 YSYEKL, per germline. CDR3 region: CASGRYSGEGEAFF. Written as DNA, the CDR3 is TGCGCCAGCGGCCGCTACTCGGGGGAAGGTGAAGCTTTCTTT.

This chain uses TRBV6-2 or TRBV6-3 with TRBJ2-7, with D perhaps matching TRBD1 (6 bases). With 0 bases removed from V and 2 bases from J, the gap between germline ends came to 11 bases. The CDR3 is 15 residues long. CDR1 and CDR2 from the germline V gene are MNHEY and SVGEGT. CDR3 bases: TGTGCCAGCAGTTACTCGACCAGGGGCACCTACGAGCAGTACTTC. This encodes CASSYSTRGTYEQYF.

The DNA of the CDR3 is TGTGCCAGCAGCTCCATAGCGGGGGGGTACAATGAGCAGTTCTTC. Protein: CASSSIAGGYNEQFF. This chain connects TRBV7-2 to TRBJ2-1, with 11 bases fitting TRBD2. Germline V gene sequence: CDR1 SGHTA, CDR2 FQGNSA. This CDR3 contains 15 residues. J lost 4 bases, V lost 4 bases, and 3 bases had no gene match.

Here the CDR3 reads CASSLDRVYYEQYF. The DNA for the CDR3 is TGCGCCAGCAGCCTTGACAGGGTCTACTACGAGCAGTACTTC. The J gene is TRBJ2-7, the V gene TRBV5-1; 7 bases agree with TRBD1. This CDR3 region has 14 residues. Unmatched junction bases numbered 7, after V lost 4 bases and J lost 3 bases. Germline V gene lookup returns CDR1 SGHRS and CDR2 YFSETQ.

This chain connects TRBV10-3 to TRBJ2-7; maybe TRBD2 (5 bases). V was pared by 0 bases and J by 0 bases, with 9 bases between. This CDR3 comprises 15 residues. CDR1 is ENHRY, CDR2 SYGVKD, per germline. The DNA of the CDR3 is TGTGCCATCAGTGAGTCGACTATCATCTCCTACGAGCAGTACTTC. It is translated as CAISESTIISYEQYF.

This clone was detected only once. The V gene is TRBV25-1, the J gene TRBJ1-4; weak D call: TRBD1 (6 bases). V lost 4 bases, J lost 0 bases, and 15 bases lay in between. Germline CDR1 MGHDK, CDR2 SYGVNS. CDR3 length: 17 amino acids. This CDR3 reads CASSGYTGIATNEKLFF. CDR3 sequence (DNA): TGTGCCAGCAGTGGATACACAGGGATTGCAACTAATGAAAAACTGTTTTTT.

V gene TRBV21-1 combines with J gene TRBJ2-3; TRBD1 reflects the table's D call only, with no check against the DNA. TRBV21-1 is noted as a pseudogene. CDR3 size: 19 residues. CDR3 in amino acids: CAGTLGAHPTLLSTDTQYF. The CDR3 nucleotides are TGTGCCGGAACACTGGGGGCACACCCTACCCTCCTTAGCACAGATACGCAGTATTTT.

Worth noting for this clone: The junction does not match germline at one end; this may be a read error. The chain uses TRBV3-1 (or the pseudogene TRBV3-2) and TRBJ1-1; 8 bases are a match to TRBD1. In germline, CDR1 is LGHDT, CDR2 YNNKEL (reference sequence). The CDR3 loop spans 14 amino acids. CDR3 nucleotides: TGTGCCAGCAGCCCGGGACAGGTGAAAACTGAAGCTTTCTTT. Its translation is CASSPGQVKTEAFF.

V and J are TRBV27 and TRBJ1-2; 7 nucleotides line up with TRBD1. This CDR3 is 15 amino acids long. V trimming: 7 bases; J trimming: 2 bases; junction bases outside the gene matches: 10. CDR1 is MNHEY and CDR2 is SMNVEV in the germline V gene (reference sequence). The CDR3 here is CASITGVPVNYGYTF. The CDR3 DNA follows: TGTGCCAGCATCACAGGGGTTCCAGTAAACTATGGCTACACCTTC.

The V gene is TRBV5-1, the J gene TRBJ1-4; 8 nucleotides line up with TRBD1. From germline, CDR1 is SGHRS and CDR2 YFSETQ. The CDR3 contains 17 residues. V gave up 3 bases and J gave up 7 bases; unmatched junction bases: 14. The CDR3 DNA sequence: TGCGCCAGCAGCTGGCTGGGGACAACAGGGGGGACTGAAAAACTGTTTTTT. Translated: CASSWLGTTGGTEKLFF.

The chain joins TRBV20-1 to TRBJ2-7; 10 bases fit TRBD1. V was clipped by 3 bases and J by 5 bases; unmatched bases: 10. Germline assignment: CDR1 DFQATT and CDR2 SNEGSKA (reference sequence). There are 15 residues in the CDR3. In nucleotides, the CDR3 is TGCAGTGCTAGTGCCCCCCCGGGACAGGGGAACGAGCAGTACTTC. Protein product: CSASAPPGQGNEQYF.

This clone was detected only a few times. This rearrangement joins TRBV30 to TRBJ1-1; 7 bases align to TRBD1. The CDR3 spans 15 residues. Germline V gene lookup returns CDR1 GTSNPN and CDR2 SVGIG (reference sequence). V shed 2 bases, J shed 5 bases, and the junction held 11 bases outside the gene matches. The DNA of the CDR3 is TGTGCCTGGAGTATTAGAGCGACAGGGCGGACTGAAGCTTTCTTT. As protein: CAWSIRATGRTEAFF.

This chain connects TRBV7-3 to TRBJ1-1, with unresolved D. The V and J ends lost 5 bases and 7 bases respectively, with 11 bases between them. Per the germline V gene, CDR1 is SGHTA and CDR2 is FQGTGA. This CDR3 has 12 residues. CDR3 nucleotide sequence: TGTGCCAGCAGCGCCGGATCGAGTGAAGCTTTCTTT. Its protein is CASSAGSSEAFF.

The chain has TRBV2 and TRBJ1-2; D perhaps matches TRBD1 (6 bases). CDR3 size: 13 residues. The germline gives CDR1 SNHLY, CDR2 FYNNEI. V was clipped by 7 bases and J by 7 bases, with 16 bases between them. The CDR3 here is CASMGGPRGGYTF. CDR3 DNA: TGTGCCAGCATGGGGGGGCCACGGGGTGGCTACACCTTC.

The chain has TRBV2 and TRBJ2-2; D gene uncertain. The V and J ends lost 4 bases and 2 bases respectively, with 14 bases between them. CDR1 is SNHLY, CDR2 FYNNEI, per germline. The CDR3 consists of 16 residues. The DNA of the CDR3 is TGTGCCAGCAGTGTGGCAGGATCGACAAACACCGGGGAGCTGTTTTTT. The encoded protein is CASSVAGSTNTGELFF.

The rearrangement joins TRBV5-1 to TRBJ2-5; TRBD1 matches at 8 bases. V lost 4 bases, J lost 1 base, and 0 bases stayed unmatched. CDR1 is SGHRS, CDR2 YFSETQ, per germline. The CDR3 totals 13 residues. CDR3 DNA sequence: TGCGCCAGCAGCGGACAGGGCCAAGAGACCCAGTACTTC. It specifies CASSGQGQETQYF. Variable domain in full (rest from reference TRBV5-1 and TRBJ2-5): KAGVTQTPRYLIKTRGQQVTLSCSPISGHRSVSWYQQTPGQGLQFLFEYFSETQRNKGNFPGRFSGRQFSNSRSEMNVSTLELGDSALYLCASSGQGQETQYFGPGTRLLVL.

The chain recombines TRBV7-2 with TRBJ2-5; D may be TRBD1 or TRBD2 (6 bases each). The CDR3 has 15 residues. CDR1 SGHTA and CDR2 FQGNSA come from the germline V gene. Trimming left V 3 bases short and J 2 bases short, with 13 bases between. CDR3 sequence: CASSLPGALQETQYF. The DNA for the CDR3 is TGTGCCAGCAGCTTGCCGGGGGCGCTACAAGAGACCCAGTACTTC.

This clone was counted a single time. The chain recombines TRBV4-2 with TRBJ1-2; D is possibly TRBD1 (6 bases). There are 16 residues in the CDR3. V shed 1 base and J shed 7 bases, with 19 bases lying between them. The germline gives CDR1 LGHNA, CDR2 YNFKEQ. CDR3 coding DNA: TGTGCCAGCAGCCAAGCCCCTGGCACAGGGCAAGGTGGCTACACCTTC. Translation: CASSQAPGTGQGGYTF.

The V call is TRBV6-5, the J call TRBJ1-1; no firm D call. Trimming shortened V by 7 bases and J by 0 bases, and 9 bases separated the two germline ends. The CDR3 extends over 13 amino acids. Germline V gives CDR1 MNHEY, CDR2 SVGAGI. The DNA for the CDR3 is TGTGCCAGCAAGGAAACCTTGAACACTGAAGCTTTCTTT. Translated, it gives CASKETLNTEAFF.

The chain links TRBV18 to TRBJ1-2; D is uncertain. Per germline, CDR1 KGHSH and CDR2 LQKENI. V was pared by 0 bases and J by 3 bases, with 8 bases between. CDR3 length equals 14 residues. DNA of the CDR3: TGTGCCAGCTCACCACCGGGTATGGACTATGGCTACACCTTC. It codes for CASSPPGMDYGYTF.

The genes are TRBV10-3 and TRBJ1-5; D not certain. V gave up 4 bases and J gave up 5 bases, with 15 bases separating them. The V gene's germline CDR1 is ENHRY and CDR2 SYGVKD. The CDR3 runs to 15 residues. CDR3 nucleotide sequence: TGTGCCATCAGTGCCAGTTCTAGGGCGGATCAGCCCCAGCATTTT. Translating gives CAISASSRADQPQHF.

V gene TRBV11-2 combines with J gene TRBJ1-5; a weak D match, TRBD1 (6 bases). V lost 5 bases to trimming and J lost 11 bases, with 16 bases between them. Germline V CDR1 and CDR2: SGHAT, FQNNGV. The CDR3 is 13 residues long. CDR3 sequence (DNA): TGTGCCAGCAGCCCGGTGGACAGTTCAGCCCAGCATTTT. Amino acids: CASSPVDSSAQHF.

The genes are TRBV18 and TRBJ2-6, with 7 bases identical to TRBD1. V trimming: 3 bases; J trimming: 4 bases; junction bases outside the gene matches: 15. Germline lookup yields CDR1 KGHSH and CDR2 LQKENI. The CDR3 consists of 19 residues. The CDR3 loop is CASSPSSGQAGPGANVLTF. Here the CDR3 DNA reads TGTGCCAGCTCACCCAGCTCTGGACAGGCCGGCCCAGGGGCCAACGTCCTGACTTTC.

The CDR3 spells CASSAPGNTYGYTF. The CDR3 DNA reads as TGTGCCAGCAGCGCCCCAGGGAATACCTATGGCTACACCTTC. J is TRBJ1-2 and V is TRBV9; tentatively, D is TRBD1 (5 bases). In germline, CDR1 is SGDLS, CDR2 YYNGEE. The V end was cut by 3 bases, the J end by 4 bases, with 13 bases between. The CDR3 extends over 14 amino acids.